These 11 T cell receptor beta chains came from one sample sequenced in a study of regulatory T cells in long-lasting Graves disease. Indicated time point: newly diagnosed GD, antithyroid drugs for less than 3 months. PBMC-extracted RNA yielded the TCR library. Construction of TCR beta libraries relied on iRepertoire HTBI primers and on Arm-PCR targeting CDR3 regions. TCRdb re-called the multiplex PCR reads with MiXCR, one entry per CDR3 protein. The sample consists of under 800,000 distinct CDR3 sequences, roughly 15% of them appearing once. The sample was also reused in another study, on T cells in Graves' hyperthyroidism and ophthalmopathy.

This specimen was peripheral blood mononuclear cells (PBMCs), taken at new diagnosis, from a patient treated with antithyroid drugs. The receptors were sampled from a woman between 25 and 40 years old with Graves disease.

This clonotype was counted between two and nine times. The CDR3 DNA is TGTGCCAGCGCCGCGGGGGCTATGGCTGGGGCCAACGTCCTGACTTTC. Encoded protein: CASAAGAMAGANVLTF. The V gene is TRBV6-1, the J gene TRBJ2-6, with a tentative D call TRBD2 (7 bases). In germline, CDR1 is MNHNS, CDR2 SASEGT. Trimming took 8 bases from V and 2 from J, leaving 16 bases between them. The CDR3 spans 16 residues.

This clonotype was detected a few times. V is TRBV28 and J is TRBJ1-4; D gene unclear. Looked up from germline, CDR1 is MDHEN and CDR2 is SYDVKM. V shed 6 bases and J shed 6 bases, with 11 bases lying between them. The CDR3 has 13 amino acids. Here the CDR3 DNA reads TGTGCCAGCAGCCCCGCCGGTTATGAAAAACTGTTTTTT. Translating it yields CASSPAGYEKLFF.

This clonotype came up a few times. The genes are TRBV9 and TRBJ2-3; D ambiguous. V shed 0 bases and J shed 4 bases, with 9 bases lying between them. The CDR3 sequence is 14 residues long. CDR1 is SGDLS and CDR2 is YYNGEE in the germline V gene. Here the CDR3 reads CASSVGPSADTQYF. The CDR3, as DNA: TGTGCCAGCAGCGTAGGGCCTTCGGCAGATACGCAGTATTTT.

This chain links TRBV29-1 with TRBJ2-1; D gene ambiguous. Trimming pared 7 bases from V and 2 bases from J, leaving 12 bases between. Germline CDR1 reads SQVTM; CDR2 reads ANQGSEA. The length of the CDR3 is 13 residues. The CDR3 loop is CSAHDGPYNEQFF. CDR3 nucleotide sequence: TGCAGCGCACACGATGGGCCCTACAATGAGCAGTTCTTC.

The chain carries TRBV19 and TRBJ2-7, with 7 bases that match TRBD2. From germline, CDR1 is LNHDA and CDR2 SQIVND (reference sequence). The junction had 14 bases not matched to a gene; V was cut back by 4 bases and J by 2 bases. This CDR3 spans 17 amino acids. DNA for the CDR3: TGTGCCAGTAGTACCACCCGCGGGAGCGGCCCTACCTACGAGCAGTACTTC. Amino acid sequence: CASSTTRGSGPTYEQYF.

The sample holds many counts of this clonotype. The rearrangement uses TRBV3-1 and TRBJ1-1; D remains unclear. This CDR3 comprises 15 residues. V lost 0 bases to trimming and J lost 2 bases, with 10 bases between them. The V gene's germline CDR1 is LGHDT and CDR2 YNNKEL (reference sequence). The CDR3 loop reads CASSQESRHNTEAFF. DNA for the CDR3: TGTGCCAGCAGCCAAGAGTCCCGGCATAACACTGAAGCTTTCTTT. Complete variable domain (other parts from reference TRBV3-1 and TRBJ1-1): DTAVSQTPKYLVTQMGNDKSIKCEQNLGHDTMYWYKQDSKKFLKIMFSYNNKELIINETVPNRFSPKSPDKAHLNLHINSLELGDSAVYFCASSQESRHNTEAFFGQGTRLTVV.

This clonotype appeared many times. V usage is TRBV11-1 and J usage is TRBJ1-1; 8 bases map to TRBD1. This CDR3 has 15 residues. Germline lookup yields CDR1 SGHAT and CDR2 FQDESV (reference sequence). After removal of 3 bases from V and 6 bases from J, the junction contained 9 bases not matched to a gene. The CDR3 protein is CASSLAGGLASEAFF. In DNA form, the CDR3 reads TGTGCCAGCAGCTTGGCAGGGGGCTTAGCGTCTGAAGCTTTCTTT.

This clonotype was observed at least ten times. The V gene is TRBV20-1, the J gene TRBJ1-1; 9 bases agree with TRBD1. Germline assignment: CDR1 DFQATT and CDR2 SNEGSKA (reference sequence). The CDR3 covers 16 residues. V lost 1 base, J lost 1 base, and 7 bases stayed unmatched. CDR3 coding DNA: TGCAGTGCTAGAGCTTTCTACAGGGGGCCGAACACTGAAGCTTTCTTT. Residues: CSARAFYRGPNTEAFF.

This clonotype was seen a few times. The chain joins TRBV29-1 to TRBJ2-3; 11 positions match TRBD2. There are 18 residues in the CDR3. Germline CDR1 reads SQVTM; CDR2 reads ANQGSEA. V shed 6 bases and J 0 bases; nucleotides not matched to a gene: 14. In nucleotides, the CDR3 is TGCAGCGTACCGGGGGGCGTCAGGACTAGCGGGAGCACAGATACGCAGTATTTT. It specifies CSVPGGVRTSGSTDTQYF.

This clonotype appeared a few times. This chain connects TRBV25-1 to TRBJ2-7; TRBD2 matches at 8 bases. Germline CDR1 is MGHDK and CDR2 is SYGVNS. Germline trimming cut 4 bases from V and 11 bases from J; bases unmatched to any gene: 19. The CDR3 covers 16 residues. The CDR3 region is CASSASPSLAGPFKYF. CDR3 DNA: TGTGCCAGCAGTGCGAGCCCTTCTTTAGCGGGACCGTTCAAGTACTTC.

This clonotype has more than one count but fewer than ten. The chain employs TRBV3-1 and TRBJ1-1; no definite D call. This CDR3 has 14 amino acids. Per germline, CDR1 LGHDT and CDR2 YNNKEL (reference sequence). V was trimmed by 1 base and J by 4 bases, leaving 10 bases between them. The CDR3 is CASSQVDGSTEAFF. The CDR3 DNA reads TGTGCCAGCAGCCAAGTAGATGGGAGCACTGAAGCTTTCTTT. The full variable domain, with the rest looked up from reference TRBV3-1 and TRBJ1-1, is DTAVSQTPKYLVTQMGNDKSIKCEQNLGHDTMYWYKQDSKKFLKIMFSYNNKELIINETVPNRFSPKSPDKAHLNLHINSLELGDSAVYFCASSQVDGSTEAFFGQGTRLTVV.